This T cell receptor beta chain stems from a study of T-cell memory formation after mild COVID-19. Study context: TCR clustering was largely donor specific.

MiXCR, run by TCRdb on the 5' RACE reads, gives a single entry per CDR3 protein. Here the sample spans 100,000 to 130,000 distinct CDR3 sequences, approximately 15% being singletons. The ends lost 4 bases at V and 5 bases at J; junction bases unmatched: 5. CDR1 is MGHRA, CDR2 YSYEKL, per germline. The CDR3 consists of 15 residues. This clonotype was seen a handful of times. The sequence came from a man aged 18 to 30 who had mild COVID-19 (a few samples of this study predate the infection). Cell type and time point are not known. Sequenced material: PBMCs or a T cell subset sorted from them (not recorded which). J is TRBJ1-5 and V is TRBV4-1, with TRBD1 matching 10 bases. CDR3 amino acids: CASSPLDRGDQPQHF. The CDR3 nucleotides are TGCGCCAGCAGCCCGTTGGACAGGGGGGATCAGCCCCAGCATTTT.